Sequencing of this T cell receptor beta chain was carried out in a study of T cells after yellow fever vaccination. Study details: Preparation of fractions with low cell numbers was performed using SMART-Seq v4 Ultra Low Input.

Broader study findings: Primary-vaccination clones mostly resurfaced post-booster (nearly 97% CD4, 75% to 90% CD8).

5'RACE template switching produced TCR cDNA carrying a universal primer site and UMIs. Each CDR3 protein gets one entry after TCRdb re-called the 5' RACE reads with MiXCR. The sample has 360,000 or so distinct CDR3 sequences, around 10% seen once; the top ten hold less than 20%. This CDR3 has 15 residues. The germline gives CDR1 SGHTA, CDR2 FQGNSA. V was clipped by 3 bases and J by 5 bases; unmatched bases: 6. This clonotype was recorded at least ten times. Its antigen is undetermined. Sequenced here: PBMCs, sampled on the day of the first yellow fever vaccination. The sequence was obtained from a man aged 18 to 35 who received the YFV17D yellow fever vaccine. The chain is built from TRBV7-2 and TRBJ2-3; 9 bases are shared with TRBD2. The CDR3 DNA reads TGTGCCAGCAGCTTCCTACTAGCGGGTAGAGATACGCAGTATTTT. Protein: CASSFLLAGRDTQYF.